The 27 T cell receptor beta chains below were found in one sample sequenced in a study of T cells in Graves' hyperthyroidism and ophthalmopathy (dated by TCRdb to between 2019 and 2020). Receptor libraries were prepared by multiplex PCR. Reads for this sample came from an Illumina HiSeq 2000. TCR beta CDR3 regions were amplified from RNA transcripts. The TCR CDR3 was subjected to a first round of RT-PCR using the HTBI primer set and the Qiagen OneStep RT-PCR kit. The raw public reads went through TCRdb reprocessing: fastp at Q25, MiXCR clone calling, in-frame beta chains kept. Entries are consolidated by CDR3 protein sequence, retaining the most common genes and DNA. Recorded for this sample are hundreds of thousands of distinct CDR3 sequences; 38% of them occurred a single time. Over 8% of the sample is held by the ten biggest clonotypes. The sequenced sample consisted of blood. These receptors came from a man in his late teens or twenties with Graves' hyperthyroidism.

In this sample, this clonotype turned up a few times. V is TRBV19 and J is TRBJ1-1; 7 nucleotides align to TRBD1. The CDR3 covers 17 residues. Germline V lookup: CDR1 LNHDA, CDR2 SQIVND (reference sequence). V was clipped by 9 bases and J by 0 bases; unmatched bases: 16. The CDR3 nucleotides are TGTGCCAGCAGCCAAGCTCTCGCAGGGGGGGTGAACACTGAAGCTTTCTTT. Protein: CASSQALAGGVNTEAFF.

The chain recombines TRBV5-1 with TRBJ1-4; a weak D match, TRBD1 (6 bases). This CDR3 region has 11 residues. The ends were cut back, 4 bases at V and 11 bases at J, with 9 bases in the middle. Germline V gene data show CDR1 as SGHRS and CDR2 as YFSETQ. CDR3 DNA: TGCGCCAGCAGCGCCGGACAGAAACTGTTTTTT. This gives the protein CASSAGQKLFF.

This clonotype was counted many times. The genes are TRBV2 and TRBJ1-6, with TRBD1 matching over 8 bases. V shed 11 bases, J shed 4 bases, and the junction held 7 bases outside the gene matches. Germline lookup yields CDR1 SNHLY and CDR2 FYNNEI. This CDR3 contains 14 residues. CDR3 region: CACRTGMYNSPLHF. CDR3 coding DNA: TGTGCCTGCCGGACAGGGATGTATAATTCACCCCTCCACTTT.

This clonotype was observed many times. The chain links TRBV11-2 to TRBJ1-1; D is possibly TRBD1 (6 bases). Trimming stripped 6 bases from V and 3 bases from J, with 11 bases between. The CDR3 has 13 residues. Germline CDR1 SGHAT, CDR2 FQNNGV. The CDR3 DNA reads TGTGCCAGCAGATTCACAGGGCACACTGAAGCTTTCTTT. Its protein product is CASRFTGHTEAFF.

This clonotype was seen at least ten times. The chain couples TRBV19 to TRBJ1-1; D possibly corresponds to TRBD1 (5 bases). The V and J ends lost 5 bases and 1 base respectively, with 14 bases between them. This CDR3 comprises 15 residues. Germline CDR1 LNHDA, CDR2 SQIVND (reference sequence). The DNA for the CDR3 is TGTGCCAGTAGTGCCTGGGACCAGCCGAACACTGAAGCTTTCTTT. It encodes CASSAWDQPNTEAFF.

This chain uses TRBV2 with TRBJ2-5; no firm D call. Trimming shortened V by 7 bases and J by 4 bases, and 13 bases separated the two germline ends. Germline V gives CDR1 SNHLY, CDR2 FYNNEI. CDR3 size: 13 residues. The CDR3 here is CASTLPQRETQYF. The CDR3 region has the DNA TGTGCCAGCACCCTGCCCCAAAGAGAGACCCAGTACTTC.

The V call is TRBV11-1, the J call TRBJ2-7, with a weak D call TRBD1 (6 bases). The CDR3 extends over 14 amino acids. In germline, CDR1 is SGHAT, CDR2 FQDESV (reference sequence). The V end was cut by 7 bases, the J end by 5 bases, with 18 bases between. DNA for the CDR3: TGTGCCAGCAACTTTTTAACAGGGAGTAACGAGCAGTACTTC. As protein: CASNFLTGSNEQYF.

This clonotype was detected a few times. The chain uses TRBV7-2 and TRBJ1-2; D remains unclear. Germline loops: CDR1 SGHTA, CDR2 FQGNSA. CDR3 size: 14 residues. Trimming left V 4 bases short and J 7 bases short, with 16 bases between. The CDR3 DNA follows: TGTGCCAGCAGCTACCCCGACGCGCGGGGTGGCTACACCTTC. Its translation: CASSYPDARGGYTF.

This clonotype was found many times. Here the CDR3 DNA reads TGTGCCAGCCAGGACAGGGACACCGGGGAGCTGTTTTTT. Translating gives CASQDRDTGELFF. J is TRBJ2-2 and V is TRBV9; 8 bases agree with TRBD1. Looked up from germline, CDR1 is SGDLS and CDR2 is YYNGEE. Trimming removed 7 bases from V and 3 bases from J; junction bases left unmatched: 2. The CDR3 has 13 amino acids.

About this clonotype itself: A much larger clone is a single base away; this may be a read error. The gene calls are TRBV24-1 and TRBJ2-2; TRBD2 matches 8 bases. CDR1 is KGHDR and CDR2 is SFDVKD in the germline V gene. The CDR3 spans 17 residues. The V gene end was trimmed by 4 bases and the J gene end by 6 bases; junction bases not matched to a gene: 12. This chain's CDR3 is CATSDQGPAGVPGELFF. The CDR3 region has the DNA TGTGCCACCAGTGACCAGGGACCAGCGGGAGTCCCCGGGGAGCTGTTTTTT.

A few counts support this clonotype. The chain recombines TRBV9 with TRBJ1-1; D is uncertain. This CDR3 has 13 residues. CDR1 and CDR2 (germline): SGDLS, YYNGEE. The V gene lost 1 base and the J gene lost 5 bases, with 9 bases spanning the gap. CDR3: CASSVYGFTEAFF. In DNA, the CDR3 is TGTGCCAGCAGCGTATATGGTTTTACTGAAGCTTTCTTT.

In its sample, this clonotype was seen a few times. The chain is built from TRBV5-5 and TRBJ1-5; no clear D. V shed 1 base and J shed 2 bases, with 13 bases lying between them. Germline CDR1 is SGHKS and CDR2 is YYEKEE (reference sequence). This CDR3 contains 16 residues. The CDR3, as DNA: TGTGCCAGCAGCTTGTTTTCCTCAACGGGCAATCAGCCCCAGCATTTT. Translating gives CASSLFSSTGNQPQHF.

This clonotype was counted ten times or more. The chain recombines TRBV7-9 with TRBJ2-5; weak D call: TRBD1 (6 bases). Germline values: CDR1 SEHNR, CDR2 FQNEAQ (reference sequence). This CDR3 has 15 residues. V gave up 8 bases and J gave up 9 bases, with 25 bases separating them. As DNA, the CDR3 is TGTGCCAGCGGATCCCGGGACATTTCGATGTCTCCCCAGTACTTC. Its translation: CASGSRDISMSPQYF. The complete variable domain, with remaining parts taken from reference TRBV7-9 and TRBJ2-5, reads DTGVSQNPRHKITKRGQNVTFRCDPISEHNRLYWYRQTLGQGPEFLTYFQNEAQLEKSRLLSDRFSAERPKGSFSTLEIQRTEQGDSAMYLCASGSRDISMSPQYFGPGTRLLVL.

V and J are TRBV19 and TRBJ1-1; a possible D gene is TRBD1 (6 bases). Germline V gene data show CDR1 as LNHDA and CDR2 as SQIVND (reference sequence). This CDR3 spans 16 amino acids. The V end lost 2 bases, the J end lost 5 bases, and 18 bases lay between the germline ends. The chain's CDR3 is CASSIFQKGGETEAFF. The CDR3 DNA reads TGTGCCAGTAGTATATTCCAGAAGGGGGGCGAAACTGAAGCTTTCTTT. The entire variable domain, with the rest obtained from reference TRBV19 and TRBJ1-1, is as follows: DGGITQSPKYLFRKEGQNVTLSCEQNLNHDAMYWYRQDPGQGLRLIYYSQIVNDFQKGDIAEGYSVSREKKESFPLTVTSAQKNPTAFYLCASSIFQKGGETEAFFGQGTRLTVV.

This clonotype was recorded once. CDR3 amino acids: CASSQESFGYEQYF. CDR3 nucleotide sequence: TGTGCCAGCAGCCAAGAGAGCTTCGGCTACGAGCAGTACTTC. The chain employs TRBV9 and TRBJ2-7; D gene unclear. The CDR3 is made up of 14 amino acids. Per the germline V gene, CDR1 is SGDLS and CDR2 is YYNGEE. V gave up 4 bases and J gave up 3 bases, with 14 bases separating them.

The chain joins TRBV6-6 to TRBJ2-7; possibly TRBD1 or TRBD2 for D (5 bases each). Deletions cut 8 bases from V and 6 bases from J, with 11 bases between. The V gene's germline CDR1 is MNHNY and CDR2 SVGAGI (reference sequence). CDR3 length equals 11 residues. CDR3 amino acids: CASGDEFEQYF. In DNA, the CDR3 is TGTGCCAGCGGGGACGAATTCGAGCAGTACTTC.

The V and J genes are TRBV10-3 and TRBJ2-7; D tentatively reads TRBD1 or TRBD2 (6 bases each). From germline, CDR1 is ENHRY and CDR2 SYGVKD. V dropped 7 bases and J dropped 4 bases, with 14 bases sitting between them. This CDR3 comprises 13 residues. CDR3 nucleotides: TGTGCCATCAAAACGGGGGCCCTATACGAGCAGTACTTC. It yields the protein CAIKTGALYEQYF.

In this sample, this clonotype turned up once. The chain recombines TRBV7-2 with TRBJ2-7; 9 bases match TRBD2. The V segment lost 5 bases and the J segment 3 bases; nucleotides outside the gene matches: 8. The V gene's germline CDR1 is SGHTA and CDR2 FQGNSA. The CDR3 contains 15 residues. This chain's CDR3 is CASSQAAAGGYEQYF. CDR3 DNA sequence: TGTGCCAGCAGCCAGGCCGCAGCGGGAGGCTACGAGCAGTACTTC.

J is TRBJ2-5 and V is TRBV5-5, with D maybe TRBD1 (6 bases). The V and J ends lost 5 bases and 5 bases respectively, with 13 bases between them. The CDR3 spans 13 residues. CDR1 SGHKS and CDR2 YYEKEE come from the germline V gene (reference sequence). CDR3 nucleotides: TGTGCCAGCAGGACAGGTAGTAGGGAGACCCAGTACTTC. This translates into CASRTGSRETQYF.

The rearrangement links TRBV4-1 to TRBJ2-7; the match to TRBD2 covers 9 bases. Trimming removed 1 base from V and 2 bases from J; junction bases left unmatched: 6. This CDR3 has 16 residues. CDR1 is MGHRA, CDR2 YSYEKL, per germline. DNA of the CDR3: TGCGCCAGCAGCCAAGTGGGGGCGGGAGGGCCCTACGAGCAGTACTTC. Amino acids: CASSQVGAGGPYEQYF.

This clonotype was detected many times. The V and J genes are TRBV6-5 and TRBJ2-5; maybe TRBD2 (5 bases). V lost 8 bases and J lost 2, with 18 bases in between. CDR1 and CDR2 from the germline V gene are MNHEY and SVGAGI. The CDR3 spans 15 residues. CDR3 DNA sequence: TGTGCCAGCCGCTACAGCGGAGAAGGGCAAGAGACCCAGTACTTC. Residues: CASRYSGEGQETQYF.

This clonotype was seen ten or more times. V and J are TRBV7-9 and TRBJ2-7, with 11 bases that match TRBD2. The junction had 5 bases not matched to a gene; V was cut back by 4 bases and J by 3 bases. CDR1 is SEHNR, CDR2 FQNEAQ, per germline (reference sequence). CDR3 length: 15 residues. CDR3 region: CASSSTTSGNYEQYF. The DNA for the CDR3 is TGTGCCAGCAGCTCCACGACTAGCGGGAACTACGAGCAGTACTTC. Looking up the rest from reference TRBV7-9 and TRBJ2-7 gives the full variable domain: DTGVSQNPRHKITKRGQNVTFRCDPISEHNRLYWYRQTLGQGPEFLTYFQNEAQLEKSRLLSDRFSAERPKGSFSTLEIQRTEQGDSAMYLCASSSTTSGNYEQYFGPGTRLTVT.

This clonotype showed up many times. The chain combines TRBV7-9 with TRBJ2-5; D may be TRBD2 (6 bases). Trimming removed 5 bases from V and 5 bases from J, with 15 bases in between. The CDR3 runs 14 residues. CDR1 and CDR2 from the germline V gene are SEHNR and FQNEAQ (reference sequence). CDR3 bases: TGTGCCAGCAGCCCTGAACTAGCAAGGGAGACCCAGTACTTC. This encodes CASSPELARETQYF.

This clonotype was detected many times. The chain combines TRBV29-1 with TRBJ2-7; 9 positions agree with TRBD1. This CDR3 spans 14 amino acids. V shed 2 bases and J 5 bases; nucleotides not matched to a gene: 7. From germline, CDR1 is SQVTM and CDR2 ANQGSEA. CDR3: CSVEPTGGSDEQYF. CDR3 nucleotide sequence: TGCAGCGTTGAACCGACAGGGGGTAGCGACGAGCAGTACTTC.

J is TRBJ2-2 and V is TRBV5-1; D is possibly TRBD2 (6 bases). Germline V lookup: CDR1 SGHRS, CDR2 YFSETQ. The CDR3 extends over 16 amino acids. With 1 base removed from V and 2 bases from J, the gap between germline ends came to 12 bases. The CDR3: CASSLKVGGNTGELFF. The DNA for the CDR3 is TGCGCCAGCAGCTTGAAGGTCGGGGGTAACACCGGGGAGCTGTTTTTT.

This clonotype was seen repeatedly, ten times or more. CDR3 residues: CSVGALDDTIYF. CDR3 bases: TGCAGCGTTGGAGCCTTAGATGACACCATATATTTT. This chain uses TRBV29-1 with TRBJ1-3; D is uncertain. In germline, CDR1 is SQVTM, CDR2 ANQGSEA. The germline V and J ends were trimmed by 4 bases and 8 bases, with 12 bases remaining between them. The CDR3 is 12 residues long.

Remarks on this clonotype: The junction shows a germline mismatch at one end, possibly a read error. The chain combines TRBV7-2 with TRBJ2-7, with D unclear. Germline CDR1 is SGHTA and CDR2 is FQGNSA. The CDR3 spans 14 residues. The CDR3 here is CASSQEAERGPQYF. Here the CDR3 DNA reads TGCGCCAGCAGCCAAGAAGCTGAGAGAGGTCCCCAGTACTTC.